This T cell receptor (beta chain) stems from a study of shared clonotypes between healthy human individuals (dated by TCRdb to about 2020). Concerning the study at large: The cohort included a few men and a couple of women between 18 and 49 years of age. To increase sequencing depth and limit assay-specific biases, different laboratories used diverse techniques to prepare libraries and sequence TCR repertoires. For each donor, three plates each were used for CD4 naive and CD4 memory, two plates were used for CD8 naive, and one plate was used for CD8 memory. Blood TCR repertoires of five healthy adults were deeply sequenced to estimate repertoire size and the extent of clonotype sharing between individuals. Between about 0.85 and 10 billion PBMCs per donor were obtained by leukapheresis. Study-level results and caveats: Sampling was limited to blood, and TCR repertoires in tissue likely differ from TCR repertoires in blood. Across a few donors, about 5% of naive CD4, roughly 3.8% of naive CD8, 2.3% of memory CD4, and roughly 0.41% of memory CD8 clonotypes were shared. Clonotypes shared by all four sorted-subset donors showed higher generation probabilities than non-shared clonotypes. The small number of donors limited the genetic and exposure-history diversity represented. Pairwise subsampling led to the expectation that sequencing depth would affect the degree of clonotype sharing among donors. Larger estimated clonotype richness was generally found for naive subsets than for memory subsets. Even with the large sequencing depth, rarefaction of the sorted-subset datasets indicated that sequencing was incomplete.

A word on this clone: The specificity of this receptor is unknown. No much larger clone is present one base from it, and per-base qualities are unavailable.

TCR CDR3 regions were amplified from genomic DNA by multiplex PCR using the deep immunoSEQ assay. Extracted genomic DNA from each cell subset was spread evenly across all wells of several immunoSEQ 96-well plates, with each plate serving as a replicate. Each replicate PCR for sorted subsets received about 210 ng genomic DNA, equal to roughly 33,000 T cell genomes. Purified libraries were quantified with a Qubit 3.0 fluorometer, sized on a Bioanalyzer 2100, and re-quantified with the KAPA Library Quantification kit. Every immunoSEQ 96-well plate was sequenced on a dedicated single-read 150-cycle Illumina NextSeq 550 flow cell. The source study handled its data this way. Because only junctional sequences without quality scores were contained in the immunoSEQ output, filtering matching that applied to full-length reads could not be performed. To assign V/J genes and CDR3, sequences were annotated against IMGT germline references using PyIR, a Python wrapper for IgBLAST v1.9. Any read was removed if the V/J assignment was weak (E-value above 1e-6), the CDR3 was missing, or the read contained stop codons, out-of-frame junctions, or ambiguous translated residues. V3J clonotypes were defined as sequences sharing an identical inferred V gene, J gene, and CDR3 amino acid sequence. Percentage overlap between repertoires was computed as shared unique clonotypes divided by the size of the smaller repertoire. RTK rarefaction, the Chao1 estimator, and Recon v2.1 estimates of unobserved clonotypes were used to assess repertoire richness. Generation probabilities were computed with OLGA for all TCRbeta clonotypes obtained by the gDNA method from several donors. The source is immuneACCESS, and TCRdb retained only in-frame sequences with V and J called. Part of the clones is not carried over; for the studies checked, unresolved V genes explain less than half of this, and the remainder is unexplained. Clonal size and the V and J genes are those of that table, whereas D and trimming came from the DNA. Recorded for this sample are some 2,500,000 clones; 90% to 95% of them occurred a single time. The ten largest clones represent approximately 0.37% of the sample.

Donors were healthy HIV-negative adults with no recently reported acute infections or vaccinations. All donors were Caucasian adults living in Nashville, Tennessee, USA. Magnetic negative selection was used to enrich CD4+ T cells, after which naive cells were positively selected on CD45RA and the negative fraction became the memory subset. After blood collection by leukapheresis, PBMCs were isolated using Ficoll-Histopaque density gradient centrifugation and then cryopreserved in the vapor phase of liquid nitrogen. Analytical flow cytometry was used to check the purity and quantity of each magnetically sorted T cell population. From each sorted fraction, genomic DNA was isolated and quantified by UV absorbance on a Nanodrop 2000c. The receptor's source is a young man in good health. Some clones in this sample may be carry-over from other donors' samples. Source material: naive CD4+ T cells from PBMCs. Reading the label with the study, this specimen's cell subset or site is: CD45RA+ positively selected.

The sequence in DNA is TGTGCCAGCAGCCAAGATGTAGGAGGGGCCCACGAGCAGTACTTC. Its coded protein is CASSQDVGGAHEQYF. The chain is made from TRBV14 and TRBJ2-7; perhaps TRBD2 is the D gene, with 6 bases matching. V is shortened by 0 bases, J by 5 bases, and the region joining them spans 14 bases. As encoded in the germline V gene, CDR1 is SGHDN while CDR2 is FVKESK. Inclusive of the bounding cysteine and phenylalanine, the CDR3 is 15 residues long. Of the read, only the CDR3 DNA is kept; its 45 bases are in frame from base 1.